This T cell receptor (beta chain) is from a study of blood T cell repertoires in COVID-19. Turning to the study itself: Samples representing acute and convalescent COVID-19 were sourced from the United States, Italy and Spain. The analysed material was cDNA or gDNA that came from T cells, B-cell-depleted T cells, or PBMCs.

The CDR3 consists of 14 residues. V was shortened by 7 bases and J by 0 bases, with 7 bases between the two germline ends. Germline CDR1 is LNHDA and CDR2 is SQIVND (reference sequence). This clone has just one count. Original analysis: From reference gene primer amplification, estimates of nucleated cell counts were derived. The repertoire was sequenced with immunoSEQ multiplex PCR; TCRdb's copy has only in-frame clones and lacks some. V and J calls and clone size are copied from that table; D and trimming were computed from the DNA. Counted here are 97,000 or so clones, 60% to 85% occurring once; the ten biggest clones make up around 18%.

The chain links TRBV19 to TRBJ2-6; no firm D call. Sequencing was done on a sample of peripheral blood. The clonotype comes from a woman aged 80 or older with active or convalescent COVID-19. The CDR3 loop reads CASTSRSGANVLTF. The CDR3 DNA follows: TGTGCCAGTACCTCTCGCTCTGGGGCCAACGTCCTGACTTTC.